A single sample is the source of the 2 T cell receptor beta chains below, sequenced in a study of T cells after yellow fever vaccination. In TCRdb, the 5' RACE reads were re-called with MiXCR into one record per CDR3 protein. The table includes hundreds of thousands of distinct CDR3 sequences, roughly 8.3% detected once. This material consisted of PBMCs, taken 35 to 50 days after the first yellow fever vaccination. These receptors were obtained from a man between 18 and 35 years old who received the YFV17D yellow fever vaccine.

This sequence joins TRBV2 and TRBJ1-6; 7 positions match TRBD1. The V and J ends lost 7 bases and 6 bases, in that order; junction bases with no gene match: 3. The CDR3 has 13 amino acids. The germline V gene has CDR1 SNHLY and CDR2 FYNNEI. CDR3 region: CASNQGGNSPLHF. Here the CDR3 DNA reads TGTGCCAGCAACCAGGGGGGTAATTCACCCCTCCACTTT.

The rearrangement uses TRBV11-2 and TRBJ2-1, with TRBD1 matching 9 bases. CDR3 length: 18 amino acids. Germline CDR1 is SGHAT and CDR2 is FQNNGV. The junction had 6 bases not matched to a gene; V was cut back by 0 bases and J by 0 bases. CDR3 protein: CASSLDPLDRGSYNEQFF. The CDR3, as DNA: TGTGCCAGCAGCTTAGATCCCCTGGACAGGGGCTCCTACAATGAGCAGTTCTTC.